Listed here are 27 T cell receptor beta chains from one sample, sequenced in a study of blood T cell repertoires in COVID-19. This table comes from immunoSEQ multiplex PCR, and its TCRdb copy is limited to in-frame clones, with some not included. In the table there are under 300,000 clones, 80% to 90% of which are singletons. Sequences were obtained from peripheral blood. All receptors come from a woman in her thirties or forties who had recovered from COVID-19.

The genes are TRBV30 and TRBJ1-2; D is unclear. Germline V gene data show CDR1 as GTSNPN and CDR2 as SVGIG (reference sequence). The V end was cut by 0 bases, the J end by 8 bases, with 10 bases between. This CDR3 has 12 residues. The CDR3 loop reads CAWSVSGQGYTF. The CDR3 DNA sequence: TGTGCCTGGAGTGTATCAGGTCAAGGCTACACCTTC.

The chain combines TRBV6-2 or TRBV6-3 with TRBJ2-3; D may be TRBD2 (7 bases). Germline V gives CDR1 MNHEY, CDR2 SVGEGT. Trimming removed 2 bases from V and 0 bases from J, with 15 bases in between. This CDR3 has 17 amino acids. CDR3 amino acids: CASSYPEGGLSTDTQYF. The CDR3 nucleotides read TGTGCCAGCAGTTACCCTGAGGGGGGGCTTAGCACAGATACGCAGTATTTT.

The chain is built from TRBV19 and TRBJ1-1, with TRBD1 as a possible D gene (6 bases). Trimming left V 6 bases short and J 5 bases short, with 16 bases between. Germline CDR1 is LNHDA and CDR2 is SQIVND (reference sequence). CDR3 length: 14 amino acids. The CDR3 nucleotides are TGTGCCAGTAGACCCATCAGGGGACAAACTGAAGCTTTCTTT. Its protein is CASRPIRGQTEAFF.

This chain connects TRBV19 to TRBJ2-2; 8 bases agree with TRBD1. The CDR3 is made up of 12 amino acids. Germline CDR1 and CDR2: LNHDA and SQIVND (reference sequence). Unmatched junction bases numbered 3, after V lost 10 bases and J lost 5 bases. CDR3 residues: CATTGGTGELFF. CDR3 coding DNA: TGTGCCACTACAGGGGGTACCGGGGAGCTGTTTTTT.

V usage is TRBV29-1 and J usage is TRBJ2-1; tentatively, D is TRBD1 (5 bases). The CDR3 contains 15 residues. The V and J ends lost 3 bases and 6 bases respectively, with 18 bases between them. Per germline, CDR1 SQVTM and CDR2 ANQGSEA. This chain's CDR3 is CSVETDTSGGNEQFF. Here the CDR3 DNA reads TGCAGCGTTGAGACGGACACCTCGGGCGGCAATGAGCAGTTCTTC.

The rearrangement uses TRBV9 and TRBJ1-3; D remains ambiguous. The CDR3 runs 17 residues. Germline assignment: CDR1 SGDLS and CDR2 YYNGEE. V lost 0 bases and J lost 4, with 17 bases in between. The CDR3 loop reads CASSVAPMGGYGNTIYF. The DNA for the CDR3 is TGTGCCAGCAGCGTAGCACCTATGGGAGGGTACGGAAACACCATATATTTT.

V and J are TRBV4-1 and TRBJ2-7; D is perhaps TRBD1 (6 bases). V lost 3 bases, J lost 6 bases, and 15 bases lay in between. Germline CDR1 MGHRA, CDR2 YSYEKL. The CDR3 sequence is 14 residues long. CDR3 bases: TGCGCCAGCAGCCATCCTGACAGGTCAGGCGAGCAGTACTTC. Translated: CASSHPDRSGEQYF.

V gene TRBV6-5 combines with J gene TRBJ1-5; D gene ambiguous. Germline-derived CDR1 and CDR2 are MNHEY and SVGAGI. The CDR3 is made up of 15 amino acids. Trimming took 10 bases from V and 0 from J, leaving 16 bases between them. CDR3 DNA: TGTGCCACAACGTCAGAGGCAAATAGCAATCAGCCCCAGCATTTT. Protein product: CATTSEANSNQPQHF.

The chain has TRBV19 and TRBJ2-2; a possible D gene is TRBD1 (5 bases). V lost 5 bases, J lost 2 bases, and 12 bases lay in between. Germline CDR1 is LNHDA and CDR2 is SQIVND (reference sequence). CDR3 length: 15 amino acids. The CDR3 DNA reads as TGTGCCAGTAGTCCTGACAGACTTAACACCGGGGAGCTGTTTTTT. Its translation is CASSPDRLNTGELFF.

This rearrangement joins TRBV5-1 to TRBJ1-4; 11 nucleotides match TRBD1. The CDR3 contains 14 residues. CDR1 is SGHRS, CDR2 YFSETQ, per germline. V lost 4 bases and J lost 7; bases outside the gene matches: 3. CDR3 sequence (DNA): TGCGCCAGCAGCCACGGGACAGGGGGTGAAAAACTGTTTTTT. It encodes CASSHGTGGEKLFF.

This clone was recorded only once. The chain employs TRBV30 and TRBJ1-2; D is uncertain. V lost 2 bases, J lost 6 bases, and 7 bases lay in between. The germline CDR1 and CDR2 sequences are GTSNPN and SVGIG (reference sequence). The CDR3 extends over 11 amino acids. CDR3 in amino acids: CAWSRGHGYTF. CDR3 nucleotides: TGTGCCTGGAGTCGAGGCCATGGCTACACCTTC. The whole variable domain, filled in from reference TRBV30 and TRBJ1-2, reads SQTIHQWPATLVQPVGSPLSLECTVEGTSNPNLYWYRQAAGRGLQLLFYSVGIGQISSEVPQNLSASRPQDRQFILSSKKLLLSDSGFYLCAWSRGHGYTFGSGTRLTVV.

The CDR3 is CASSVLGGSNTGELFF. The DNA for the CDR3 is TGTGCCAGCAGTGTACTCGGGGGGTCGAACACCGGGGAGCTGTTTTTT. The V and J genes are TRBV2 and TRBJ2-2, with 7 bases identical to TRBD2. Trimming cost V 4 bases and J 0 bases; bases outside gene matches: 5. The germline V gene has CDR1 SNHLY and CDR2 FYNNEI. The CDR3 extends over 16 amino acids.

The rearrangement links TRBV6-1 to TRBJ2-5, with TRBD1 matching 9 bases. With 2 bases clipped from V and 4 bases from J, the junction kept 8 bases outside the gene matches. This CDR3 has 16 amino acids. The germline CDR1 and CDR2 sequences are MNHNS and SASEGT. The CDR3 region is CASSEQPGQGGETQYF. CDR3 nucleotides: TGTGCCAGCAGTGAACAACCGGGACAGGGAGGAGAGACCCAGTACTTC.

The chain is built from TRBV2 and TRBJ2-5; D remains unclear. V lost 2 bases to trimming and J lost 5 bases, with 9 bases between them. CDR3 size: 13 residues. The germline V gene encodes CDR1 SNHLY and CDR2 FYNNEI. CDR3: CASSESLRETQYF. The DNA of the CDR3 is TGTGCCAGCAGTGAAAGCCTCCGGGAGACCCAGTACTTC. Full variable domain (missing parts from reference TRBV2 and TRBJ2-5): EPEVTQTPSHQVTQMGQEVILRCVPISNHLYFYWYRQILGQKVEFLVSFYNNEISEKSEIFDDQFSVERPDGSNFTLKIRSTKLEDSAMYFCASSESLRETQYFGPGTRLLVL.

The chain joins TRBV5-4 to TRBJ2-7, with TRBD2 matching 9 bases. Germline loops: CDR1 SGHNT, CDR2 YYREEE (reference sequence). This CDR3 region has 17 residues. V was clipped by 2 bases and J by 3 bases; unmatched bases: 12. The CDR3 region is CASSFPPDSGGIYEQYF. CDR3 DNA: TGTGCCAGCAGCTTCCCCCCAGATAGCGGGGGTATCTACGAGCAGTACTTC.

The J gene is TRBJ1-6, the V gene TRBV6-1; a possible D gene is TRBD1 (5 bases). Germline V gives CDR1 MNHNS, CDR2 SASEGT. The CDR3 totals 15 residues. Trimming stripped 7 bases from V and 7 bases from J, with 17 bases between. The CDR3 protein is CASNPSGTENSPLHF. In DNA, the CDR3 is TGTGCCAGCAATCCTAGCGGGACGGAAAATTCACCCCTCCACTTT.

This clone has a single count. This chain joins TRBV11-3 and TRBJ1-1, with D maybe TRBD1 (5 bases). V gave up 8 bases and J gave up 2 bases, with 9 bases separating them. The CDR3 extends over 12 amino acids. CDR1 is SGHNT and CDR2 is YENEEA in the germline V gene. In DNA, the CDR3 is TGTGCCAGCGGGGGGGTTAACACTGAAGCTTTCTTT. Its protein product is CASGGVNTEAFF.

In its sample, this clone was seen once. The chain has TRBV5-1 and TRBJ2-4; D is undetermined. Germline-derived CDR1 and CDR2 are SGHRS and YFSETQ. This CDR3 has 15 residues. V shed 4 bases and J shed 3 bases, with 14 bases lying between them. The chain's CDR3 is CASSPQGLGKNIQYF. In DNA, the CDR3 is TGCGCCAGCAGCCCGCAAGGCCTAGGCAAAAACATTCAGTACTTC.

The chain uses TRBV15 and TRBJ1-5; D remains unclear. From germline, CDR1 is LNHNV and CDR2 YYDKDF (reference sequence). V dropped 0 bases and J dropped 5 bases, with 11 bases sitting between them. The CDR3 is made up of 15 amino acids. The CDR3 DNA reads TGTGCCACCAGCAGAGATCGTCAGGTACATCAGCCCCAGCATTTT. Translating it yields CATSRDRQVHQPQHF.

The J gene is TRBJ1-2, the V gene TRBV11-2; D possibly corresponds to TRBD1 (5 bases). The CDR3 has 16 amino acids. Looked up from germline, CDR1 is SGHAT and CDR2 is FQNNGV. The CDR3: CGLRFSKEGRFYGYTF. DNA for the CDR3: TGTGGGCTGAGATTCAGCAAAGAGGGGAGGTTCTATGGCTACACCTTC.

The chain has TRBV3-1 (or the pseudogene TRBV3-2) and TRBJ1-2; D call uncertain. The CDR3 is 13 residues long. Germline lookup yields CDR1 LGHDT and CDR2 YNNKEL (reference sequence). Deletions cut 4 bases from V and 8 bases from J, with 14 bases between. CDR3 sequence reads: CASSPLADGGYTF. DNA for the CDR3: TGTGCCAGCAGCCCGCTAGCCGACGGCGGCTACACCTTC.

The chain combines TRBV4-2 with TRBJ2-7; D remains ambiguous. The CDR3 is 13 residues long. The V end was cut by 4 bases, the J end by 3 bases, with 10 bases between. Germline V gene data show CDR1 as LGHNA and CDR2 as YNFKEQ. The CDR3 is CASSRLDRYEQYF. The CDR3 coding sequence is TGTGCCAGCAGCCGACTTGACCGCTACGAGCAGTACTTC.

The chain uses TRBV3-1 (or the pseudogene TRBV3-2) and TRBJ1-6, with 8 bases fitting TRBD1. The CDR3 contains 15 residues. Germline assignment: CDR1 LGHDT and CDR2 YNNKEL (reference sequence). J lost 9 bases, V lost 3 bases, and 7 bases had no gene match. As DNA, the CDR3 is TGTGCCAGCAGCCATCGACAGGGGCAGGTTTCACCCCTCCACTTT. Its protein product is CASSHRQGQVSPLHF.

The chain links TRBV18 to TRBJ1-4; D not resolved. This CDR3 has 13 amino acids. Germline V gene lookup returns CDR1 KGHSH and CDR2 LQKENI. V gave up 5 bases and J gave up 8 bases, with 12 bases separating them. The CDR3 region is CASSDGVGEKLFF. CDR3 nucleotides: TGTGCCAGCTCAGACGGGGTCGGCGAAAAACTGTTTTTT.

V usage is TRBV5-1 and J usage is TRBJ1-4, with 7 bases lining up with TRBD1. With 2 bases clipped from V and 6 bases from J, the junction kept 4 bases outside the gene matches. CDR3 length: 14 amino acids. Germline V gene lookup returns CDR1 SGHRS and CDR2 YFSETQ. CDR3 amino acids: CASSLQGLDEKLFF. The CDR3 DNA follows: TGCGCCAGCAGCTTACAGGGGTTGGATGAAAAACTGTTTTTT.

V gene TRBV30 combines with J gene TRBJ2-5, with 9 bases that match TRBD1. With 0 bases clipped from V and 2 bases from J, the junction kept 7 bases outside the gene matches. From germline, CDR1 is GTSNPN and CDR2 SVGIG (reference sequence). The CDR3 runs 16 residues. CDR3 amino acids: CAWSVGTGYFQETQYF. DNA of the CDR3: TGTGCCTGGAGTGTTGGGACAGGGTACTTTCAAGAGACCCAGTACTTC. Supplemented by reference TRBV30 and TRBJ2-5, the full variable domain reads SQTIHQWPATLVQPVGSPLSLECTVEGTSNPNLYWYRQAAGRGLQLLFYSVGIGQISSEVPQNLSASRPQDRQFILSSKKLLLSDSGFYLCAWSVGTGYFQETQYFGPGTRLLVL.

The rearrangement links TRBV30 to TRBJ1-3, with TRBD1 matching 7 bases. The CDR3 runs 13 residues. CDR1 GTSNPN and CDR2 SVGIG come from the germline V gene (reference sequence). Germline trimming cut 2 bases from V and 2 bases from J; bases unmatched to any gene: 0. This CDR3 is CAWSTGAGNTIYF. The CDR3 DNA follows: TGTGCCTGGAGTACAGGGGCTGGAAACACCATATATTTT. Based on the CDR3 plus reference TRBV30 and TRBJ1-3, the full variable domain is SQTIHQWPATLVQPVGSPLSLECTVEGTSNPNLYWYRQAAGRGLQLLFYSVGIGQISSEVPQNLSASRPQDRQFILSSKKLLLSDSGFYLCAWSTGAGNTIYFGEGSWLTVV.